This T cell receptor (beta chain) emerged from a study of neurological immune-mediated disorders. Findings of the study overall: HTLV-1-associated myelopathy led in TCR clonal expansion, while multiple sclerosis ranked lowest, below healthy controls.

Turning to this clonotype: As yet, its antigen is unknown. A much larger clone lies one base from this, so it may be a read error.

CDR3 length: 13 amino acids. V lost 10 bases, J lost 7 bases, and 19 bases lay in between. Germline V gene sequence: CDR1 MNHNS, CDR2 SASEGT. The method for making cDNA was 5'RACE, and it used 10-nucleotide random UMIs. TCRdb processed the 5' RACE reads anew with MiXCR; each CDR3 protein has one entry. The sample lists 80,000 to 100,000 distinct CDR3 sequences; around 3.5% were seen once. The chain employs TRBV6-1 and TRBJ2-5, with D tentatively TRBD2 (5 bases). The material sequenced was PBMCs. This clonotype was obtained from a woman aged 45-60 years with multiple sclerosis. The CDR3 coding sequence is TGTGCCATAGCGAGGTCTCATAAAGTGACCCAGTACTTC. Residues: CAIARSHKVTQYF.